This T cell receptor (beta chain) was sequenced in a study of blood T cell repertoires in COVID-19. Losses at the gene ends were 6 bases for V and 4 bases for J; bases not matched to a gene: 9. The length of the CDR3 is 15 residues. Germline CDR1 and CDR2: MNHEY and SVGAGI. This clone appeared once. Here immunoSEQ multiplex PCR was the method, and the copy in TCRdb shows in-frame clones only, minus some. The sample holds about 320,000 clones; about nine tenths are singletons and the top ten take about 10%. The specimen sequenced was PBMCs or T cells enriched from blood (not recorded which). The chain is built from TRBV6-5 and TRBJ2-3; 8 bases align to TRBD2. The receptor's source is a young woman who had recovered from COVID-19. This CDR3 is CASRWGGGPSDTQYF. CDR3 bases: TGTGCCAGCAGGTGGGGCGGGGGGCCATCAGATACGCAGTATTTT.